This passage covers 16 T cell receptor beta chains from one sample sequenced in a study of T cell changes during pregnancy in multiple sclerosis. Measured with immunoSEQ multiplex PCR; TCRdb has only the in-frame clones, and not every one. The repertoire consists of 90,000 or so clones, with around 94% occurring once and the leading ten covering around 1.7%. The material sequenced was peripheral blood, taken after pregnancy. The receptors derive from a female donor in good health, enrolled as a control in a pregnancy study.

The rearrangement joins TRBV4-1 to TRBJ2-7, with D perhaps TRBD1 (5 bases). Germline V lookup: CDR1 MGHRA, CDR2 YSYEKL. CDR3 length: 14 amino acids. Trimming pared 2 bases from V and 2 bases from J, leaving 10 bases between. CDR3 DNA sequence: TGCGCCAGCAGCCAACAACAGGCGCCCTACGAGCAGTACTTC. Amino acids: CASSQQQAPYEQYF.

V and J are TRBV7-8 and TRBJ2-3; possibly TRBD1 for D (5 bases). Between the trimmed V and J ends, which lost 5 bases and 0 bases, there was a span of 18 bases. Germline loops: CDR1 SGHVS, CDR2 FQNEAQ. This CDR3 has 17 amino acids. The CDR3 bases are TGTGCCAGCAGCCCAGGCCAAGGGGCAATGAGCACAGATACGCAGTATTTT. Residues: CASSPGQGAMSTDTQYF. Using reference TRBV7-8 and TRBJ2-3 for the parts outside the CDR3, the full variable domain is GAGVSQSPRYKVAKRGQDVALRCDPISGHVSLFWYQQALGQGPEFLTYFQNEAQLDKSGLPSDRFFAERPEGSVSTLKIQRTQQEDSAVYLCASSPGQGAMSTDTQYFGPGTRLTVL.

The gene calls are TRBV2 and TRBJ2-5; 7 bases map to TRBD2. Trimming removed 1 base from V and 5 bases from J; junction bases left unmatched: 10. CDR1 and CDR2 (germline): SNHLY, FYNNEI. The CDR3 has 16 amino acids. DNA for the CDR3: TGTGCCAGCAGTGAAGGGGAGGGGAGCGGGTGGGAGACCCAGTACTTC. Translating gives CASSEGEGSGWETQYF.

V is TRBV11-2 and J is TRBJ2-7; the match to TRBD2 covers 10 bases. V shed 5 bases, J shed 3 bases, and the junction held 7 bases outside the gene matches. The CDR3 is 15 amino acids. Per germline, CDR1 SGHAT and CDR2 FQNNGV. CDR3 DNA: TGTGCCAGCAGCCGAGGACTAGCGGATCTCTACGAGCAGTACTTC. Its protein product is CASSRGLADLYEQYF.

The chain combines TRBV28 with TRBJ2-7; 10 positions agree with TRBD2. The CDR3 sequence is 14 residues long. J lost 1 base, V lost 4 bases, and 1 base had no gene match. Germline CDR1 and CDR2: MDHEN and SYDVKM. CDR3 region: CASSYSGRSYEQYF. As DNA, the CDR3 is TGTGCCAGCAGTTATAGCGGGAGGTCCTACGAGCAGTACTTC.

CDR3 loop: CASSKHYRVGAEQYF. The CDR3 coding sequence is TGTGCCAGCAGTAAACATTACAGGGTCGGGGCCGAGCAGTACTTC. J is TRBJ2-7 and V is TRBV6-5; perhaps TRBD1 as D (6 bases). CDR3 length: 15 amino acids. The V end lost 5 bases, the J end lost 6 bases, and 20 bases lay between the germline ends. CDR1 and CDR2 (germline): MNHEY, SVGAGI.

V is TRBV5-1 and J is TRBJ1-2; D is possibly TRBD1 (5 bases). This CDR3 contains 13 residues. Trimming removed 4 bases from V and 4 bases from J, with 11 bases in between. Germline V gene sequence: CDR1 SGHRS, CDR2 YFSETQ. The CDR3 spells CASSPDTPYGYTF. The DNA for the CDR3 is TGCGCCAGCAGCCCGGACACTCCCTATGGCTACACCTTC.

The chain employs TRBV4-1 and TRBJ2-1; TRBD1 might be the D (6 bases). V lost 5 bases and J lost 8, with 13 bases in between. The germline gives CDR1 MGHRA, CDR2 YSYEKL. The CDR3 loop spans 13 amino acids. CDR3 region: CASSYIQGYEQFF. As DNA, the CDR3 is TGCGCCAGCAGCTACATTCAGGGGTATGAGCAGTTCTTC.

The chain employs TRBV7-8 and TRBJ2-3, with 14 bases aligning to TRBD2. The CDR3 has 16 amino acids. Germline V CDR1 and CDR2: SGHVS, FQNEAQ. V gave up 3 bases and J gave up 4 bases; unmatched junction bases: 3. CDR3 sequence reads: CASSLGLAGDADTQYF. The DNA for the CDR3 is TGTGCCAGCAGCTTGGGACTAGCGGGAGACGCAGATACGCAGTATTTT.

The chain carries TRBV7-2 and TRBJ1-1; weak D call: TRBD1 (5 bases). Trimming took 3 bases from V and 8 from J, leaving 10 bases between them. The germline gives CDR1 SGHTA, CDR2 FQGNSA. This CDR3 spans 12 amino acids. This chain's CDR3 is CASSFGRTEAFF. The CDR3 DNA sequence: TGTGCCAGCAGCTTCGGGAGGACAGAAGCTTTCTTT.

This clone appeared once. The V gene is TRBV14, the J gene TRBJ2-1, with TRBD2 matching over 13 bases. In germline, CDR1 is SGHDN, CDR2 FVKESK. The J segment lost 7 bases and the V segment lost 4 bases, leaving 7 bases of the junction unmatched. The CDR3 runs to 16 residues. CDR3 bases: TGTGCCAGCAGCCCATTCTGGACTAGCGGGAGAAATGAGCAGTTCTTC. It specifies CASSPFWTSGRNEQFF.

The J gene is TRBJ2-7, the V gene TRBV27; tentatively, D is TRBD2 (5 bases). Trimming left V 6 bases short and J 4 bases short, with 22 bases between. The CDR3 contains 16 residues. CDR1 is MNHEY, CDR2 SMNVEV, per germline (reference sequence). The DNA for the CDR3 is TGTGCCAGCAGGAAAAAGCGGACGGTTGAGTCTTACGAGCAGTACTTC. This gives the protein CASRKKRTVESYEQYF.

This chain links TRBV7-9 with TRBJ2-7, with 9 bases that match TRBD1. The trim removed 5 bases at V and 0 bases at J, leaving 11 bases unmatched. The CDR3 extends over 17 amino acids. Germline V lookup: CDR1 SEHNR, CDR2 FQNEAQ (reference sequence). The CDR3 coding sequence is TGTGCCAGCAGCACCTGGGACAGGGTTTCAAGCTCCTACGAGCAGTACTTC. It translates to CASSTWDRVSSSYEQYF.

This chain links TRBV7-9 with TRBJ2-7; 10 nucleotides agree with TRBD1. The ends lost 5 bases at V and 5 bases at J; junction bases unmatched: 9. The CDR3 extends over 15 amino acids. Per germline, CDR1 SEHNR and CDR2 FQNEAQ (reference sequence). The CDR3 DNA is TGTGCCAGCAGCCCCGTAGGGACAGGGGTACACGAGCAGTACTTC. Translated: CASSPVGTGVHEQYF.

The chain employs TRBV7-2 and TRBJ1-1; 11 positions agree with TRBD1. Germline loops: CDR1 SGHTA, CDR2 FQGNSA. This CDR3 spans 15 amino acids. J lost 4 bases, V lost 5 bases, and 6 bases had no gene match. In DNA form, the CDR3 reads TGTGCCAGCAGCCAAGGACAGGGGGCGCCCACTGAAGCTTTCTTT. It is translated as CASSQGQGAPTEAFF.

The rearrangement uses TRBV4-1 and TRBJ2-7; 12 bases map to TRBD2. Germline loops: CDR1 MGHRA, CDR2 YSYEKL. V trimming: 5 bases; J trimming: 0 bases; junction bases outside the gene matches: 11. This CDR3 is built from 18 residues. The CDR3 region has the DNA TGCGCCAGCAGCGCCGGGACTAGCGGGTCAAGGGGCTCCTACGAGCAGTACTTC. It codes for CASSAGTSGSRGSYEQYF.